There are a few counts of the clone carrying this TCR beta chain. Its cognate antigen is unknown. The data originate from a study of T cells after yellow fever vaccination. Study overall: Fractions low in cell number were prepared with SMART-Seq v4 Ultra Low Input. Study-level points and caveats: Among primary-vaccination clones, most reappeared after the booster, at around 97% for CD4 and 88% for CD8.

Template switching with 5'RACE generated the TCR cDNA and added a universal primer site and UMIs. Via MiXCR, TCRdb re-called the 5' RACE reads, giving one row per CDR3 protein. The data contain just under 600,000 distinct CDR3 sequences, less than 15% of them singletons. The sequencing here drew on PBMCs, taken on the day of the yellow fever booster vaccination. The receptor's source is a man under 40 who received the YFV17D yellow fever vaccine.

CDR3 residues: CAWNRRGYNEQFF. In DNA form, the CDR3 reads TGTGCCTGGAACCGGCGGGGGTACAATGAGCAGTTCTTC. This chain links TRBV30 with TRBJ2-1; 7 nucleotides align to TRBD2. Germline V gives CDR1 GTSNPN, CDR2 SVGIG (reference sequence). This CDR3 has 13 amino acids. Unmatched junction bases numbered 4, after V lost 4 bases and J lost 4 bases.